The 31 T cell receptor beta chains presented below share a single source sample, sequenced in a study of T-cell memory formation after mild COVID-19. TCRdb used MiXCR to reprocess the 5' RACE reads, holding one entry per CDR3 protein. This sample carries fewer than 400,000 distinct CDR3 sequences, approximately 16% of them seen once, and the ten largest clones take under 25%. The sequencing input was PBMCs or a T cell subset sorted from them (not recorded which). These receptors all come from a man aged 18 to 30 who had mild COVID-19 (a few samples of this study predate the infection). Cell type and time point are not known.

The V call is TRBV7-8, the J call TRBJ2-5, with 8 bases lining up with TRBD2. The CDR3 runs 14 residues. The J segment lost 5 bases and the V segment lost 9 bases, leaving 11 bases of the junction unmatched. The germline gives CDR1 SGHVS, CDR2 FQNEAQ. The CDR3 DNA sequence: TGTGCCAGTGGTGCTAGCGGGCGACCGGAGACCCAGTACTTC. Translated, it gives CASGASGRPETQYF.

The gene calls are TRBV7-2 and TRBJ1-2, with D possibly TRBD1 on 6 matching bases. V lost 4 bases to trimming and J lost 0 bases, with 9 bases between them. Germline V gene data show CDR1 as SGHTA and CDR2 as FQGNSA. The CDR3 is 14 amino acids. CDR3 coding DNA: TGTGCCAGCAGCTCTCAGGGGTCTAACTATGGCTACACCTTC. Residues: CASSSQGSNYGYTF.

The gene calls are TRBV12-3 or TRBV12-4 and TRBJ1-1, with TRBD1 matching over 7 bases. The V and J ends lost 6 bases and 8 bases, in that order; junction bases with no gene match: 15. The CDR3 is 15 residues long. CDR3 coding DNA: TGTGCCAGCAGCAGTACTGACAGGGTGCATCGGGAAGCTTTCTTT. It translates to CASSSTDRVHREAFF.

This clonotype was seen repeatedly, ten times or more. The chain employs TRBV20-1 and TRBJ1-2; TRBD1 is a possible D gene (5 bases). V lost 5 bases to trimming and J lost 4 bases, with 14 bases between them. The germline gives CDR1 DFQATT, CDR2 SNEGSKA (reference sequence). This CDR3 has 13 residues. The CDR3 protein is CSAGAPGTYGYTF. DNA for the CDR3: TGCAGTGCTGGGGCCCCGGGGACCTATGGCTACACCTTC.

The CDR3 protein is CASKVHLSGNTIYF. The CDR3 nucleotides read TGTGCCAGCAAGGTTCACCTTTCTGGAAACACCATATATTTT. The V call is TRBV28, the J call TRBJ1-3; D is uncertain. V was trimmed by 7 bases and J by 1 base, leaving 11 bases between them. Germline CDR1 MDHEN, CDR2 SYDVKM. The length of the CDR3 is 14 residues.

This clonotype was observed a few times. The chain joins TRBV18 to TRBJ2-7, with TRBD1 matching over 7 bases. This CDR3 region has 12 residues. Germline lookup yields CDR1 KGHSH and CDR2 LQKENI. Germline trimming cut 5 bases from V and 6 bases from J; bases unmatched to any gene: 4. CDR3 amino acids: CASSNRQGEQYF. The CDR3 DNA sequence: TGTGCCAGCTCAAACCGACAGGGCGAGCAGTACTTC.

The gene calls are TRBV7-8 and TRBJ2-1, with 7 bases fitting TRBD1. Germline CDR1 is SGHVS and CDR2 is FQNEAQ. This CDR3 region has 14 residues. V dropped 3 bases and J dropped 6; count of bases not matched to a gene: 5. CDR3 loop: CASSLTGQANEQFF. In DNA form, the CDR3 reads TGTGCCAGCAGCTTGACCGGACAGGCCAATGAGCAGTTCTTC.

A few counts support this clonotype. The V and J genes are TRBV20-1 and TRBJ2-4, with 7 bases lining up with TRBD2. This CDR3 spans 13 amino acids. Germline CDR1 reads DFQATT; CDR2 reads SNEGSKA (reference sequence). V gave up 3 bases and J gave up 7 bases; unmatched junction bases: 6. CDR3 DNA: TGCAGTGCTAGCCCTCCAGCGGGGAACATTCAGTACTTC. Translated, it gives CSASPPAGNIQYF.

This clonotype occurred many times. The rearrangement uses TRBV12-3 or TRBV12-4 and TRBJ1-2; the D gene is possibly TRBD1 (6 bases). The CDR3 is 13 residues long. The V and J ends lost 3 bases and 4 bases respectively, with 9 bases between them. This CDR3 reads CASSLKGGYGYTF. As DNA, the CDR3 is TGTGCCAGCAGTTTGAAAGGGGGCTATGGCTACACCTTC.

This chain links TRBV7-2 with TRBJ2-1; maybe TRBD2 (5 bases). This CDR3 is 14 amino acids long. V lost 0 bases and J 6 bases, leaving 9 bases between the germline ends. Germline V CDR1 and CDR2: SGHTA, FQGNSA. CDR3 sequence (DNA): TGTGCCAGCAGCTTAGCGAGGGAACCCAATGAGCAGTTCTTC. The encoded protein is CASSLAREPNEQFF.

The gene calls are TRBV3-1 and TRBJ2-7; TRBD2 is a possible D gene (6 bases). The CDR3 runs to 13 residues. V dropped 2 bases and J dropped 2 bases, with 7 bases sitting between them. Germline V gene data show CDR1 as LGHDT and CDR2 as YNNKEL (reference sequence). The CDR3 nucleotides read TGTGCCAGCAGCCAACGGGGGACCTACGAGCAGTACGTC. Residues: CASSQRGTYEQYV.

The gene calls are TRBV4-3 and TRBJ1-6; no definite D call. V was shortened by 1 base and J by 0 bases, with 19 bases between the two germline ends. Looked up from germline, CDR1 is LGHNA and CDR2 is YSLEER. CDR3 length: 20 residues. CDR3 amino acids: CASSQVPAARPFSYNSPLHF. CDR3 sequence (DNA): TGCGCCAGCAGCCAAGTCCCCGCGGCCAGGCCGTTCTCCTATAATTCACCCCTCCACTTT.

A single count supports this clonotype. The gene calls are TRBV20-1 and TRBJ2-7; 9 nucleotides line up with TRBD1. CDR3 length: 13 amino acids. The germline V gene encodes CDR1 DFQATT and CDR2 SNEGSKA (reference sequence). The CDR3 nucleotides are TGCAGGGCGGCGGGGGACAGGGTCCACGAGCAGTACTTC. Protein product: CRAAGDRVHEQYF.

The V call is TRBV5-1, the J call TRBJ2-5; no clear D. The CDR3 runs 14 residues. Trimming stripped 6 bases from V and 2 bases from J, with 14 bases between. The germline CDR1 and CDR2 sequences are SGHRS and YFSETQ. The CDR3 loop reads CASKAALSQETQYF. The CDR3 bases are TGCGCCAGCAAAGCAGCCTTATCGCAAGAGACCCAGTACTTC.

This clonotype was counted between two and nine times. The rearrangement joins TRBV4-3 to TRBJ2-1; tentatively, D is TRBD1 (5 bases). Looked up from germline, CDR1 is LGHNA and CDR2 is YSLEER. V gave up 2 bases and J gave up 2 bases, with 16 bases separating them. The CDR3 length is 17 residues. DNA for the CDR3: TGCGCCAGCAGCCAATTATTTGGGGCGATTACCTACAATGAGCAGTTCTTC. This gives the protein CASSQLFGAITYNEQFF.

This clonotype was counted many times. The CDR3 loop is CASSYDRAQFF. The CDR3 DNA follows: TGTGCCAGCAGCTACGACAGGGCGCAGTTCTTC. The genes are TRBV7-2 and TRBJ2-1, with 7 bases matching TRBD1. Germline values: CDR1 SGHTA, CDR2 FQGNSA. The CDR3 covers 11 residues. The trim removed 4 bases at V and 12 bases at J, leaving 3 bases unmatched.

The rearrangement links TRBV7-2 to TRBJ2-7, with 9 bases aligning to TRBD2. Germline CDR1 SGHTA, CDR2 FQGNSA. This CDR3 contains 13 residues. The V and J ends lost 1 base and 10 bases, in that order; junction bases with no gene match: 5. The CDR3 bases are TGTGCCAGCAGCTTAGTTGGCGGGAGGGTACAGTACTTC. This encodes CASSLVGGRVQYF.

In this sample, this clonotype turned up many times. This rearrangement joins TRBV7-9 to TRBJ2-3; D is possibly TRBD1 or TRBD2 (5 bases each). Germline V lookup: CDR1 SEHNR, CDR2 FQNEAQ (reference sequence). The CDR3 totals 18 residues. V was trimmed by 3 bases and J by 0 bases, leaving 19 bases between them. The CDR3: CASSFGTLNTPSTDTQYF. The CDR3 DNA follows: TGTGCCAGCAGCTTTGGGACGCTCAATACCCCTAGCACAGATACGCAGTATTTT. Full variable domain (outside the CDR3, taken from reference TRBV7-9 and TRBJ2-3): DTGVSQNPRHKITKRGQNVTFRCDPISEHNRLYWYRQTLGQGPEFLTYFQNEAQLEKSRLLSDRFSAERPKGSFSTLEIQRTEQGDSAMYLCASSFGTLNTPSTDTQYFGPGTRLTVL.

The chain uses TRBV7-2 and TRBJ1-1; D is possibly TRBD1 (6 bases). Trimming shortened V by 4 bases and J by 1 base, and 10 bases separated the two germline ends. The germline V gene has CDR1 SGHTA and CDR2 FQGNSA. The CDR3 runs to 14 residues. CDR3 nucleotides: TGTGCCAGCAGCTGGGGGGGCCCGAACACTGAAGCTTTCTTT. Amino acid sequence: CASSWGGPNTEAFF. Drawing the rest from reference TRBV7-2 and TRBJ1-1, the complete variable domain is GAGVSQSPSNKVTEKGKDVELRCDPISGHTALYWYRQSLGQGLEFLIYFQGNSAPDKSGLPSDRFSAERTGGSVSTLTIQRTQQEDSAVYLCASSWGGPNTEAFFGQGTRLTVV.

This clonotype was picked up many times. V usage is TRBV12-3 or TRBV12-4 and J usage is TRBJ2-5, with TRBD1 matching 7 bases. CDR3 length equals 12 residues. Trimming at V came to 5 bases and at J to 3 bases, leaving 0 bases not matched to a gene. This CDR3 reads CASSQGEETQYF. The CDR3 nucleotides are TGTGCCAGCAGTCAGGGGGAAGAGACCCAGTACTTC.

The CDR3 nucleotides read TGTGCCTGGAGTGTAGTGGTGCCCCCCTACGAGCAGTACTTC. Translation gives CAWSVVVPPYEQYF. V and J are TRBV30 and TRBJ2-7; D not resolved. This CDR3 spans 14 amino acids. Deletions cut 0 bases from V and 2 bases from J, with 11 bases between. The germline V gene has CDR1 GTSNPN and CDR2 SVGIG (reference sequence).

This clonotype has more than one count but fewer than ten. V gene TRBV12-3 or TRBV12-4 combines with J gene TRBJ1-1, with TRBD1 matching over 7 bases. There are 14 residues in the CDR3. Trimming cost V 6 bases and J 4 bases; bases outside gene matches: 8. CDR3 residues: CASRPTGAGTEAFF. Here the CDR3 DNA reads TGTGCCAGCAGACCTACAGGGGCGGGCACTGAAGCTTTCTTT.

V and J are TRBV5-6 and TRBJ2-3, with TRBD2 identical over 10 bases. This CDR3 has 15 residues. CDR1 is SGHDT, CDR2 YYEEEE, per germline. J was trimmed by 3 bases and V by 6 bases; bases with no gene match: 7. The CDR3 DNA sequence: TGTGCCAGCACCACCCTAGCGGGGGAAACAGATACGCAGTATTTT. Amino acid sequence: CASTTLAGETDTQYF.

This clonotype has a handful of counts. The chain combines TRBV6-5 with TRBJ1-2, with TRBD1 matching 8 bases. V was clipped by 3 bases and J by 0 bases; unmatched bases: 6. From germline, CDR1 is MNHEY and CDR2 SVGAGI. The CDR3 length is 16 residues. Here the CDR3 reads CASSYFRGRSNYGYTF. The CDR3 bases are TGTGCCAGCAGTTATTTCAGGGGGCGATCTAACTATGGCTACACCTTC.

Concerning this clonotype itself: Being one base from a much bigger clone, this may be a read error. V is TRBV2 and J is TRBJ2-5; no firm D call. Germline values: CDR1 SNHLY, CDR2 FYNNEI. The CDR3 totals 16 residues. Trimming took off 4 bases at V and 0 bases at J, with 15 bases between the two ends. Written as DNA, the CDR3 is TGTGCCAGCAGTGGAGCCGGCAGGATGCACCAAGAGACCCAGTACTTC. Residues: CASSGAGRMHQETQYF.

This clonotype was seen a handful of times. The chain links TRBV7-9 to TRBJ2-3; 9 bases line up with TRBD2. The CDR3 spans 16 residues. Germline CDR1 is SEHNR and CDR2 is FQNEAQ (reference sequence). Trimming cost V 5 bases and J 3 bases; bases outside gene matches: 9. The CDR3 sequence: CASSPYGGGETDTQYF. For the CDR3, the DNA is TGTGCCAGCAGCCCTTACGGCGGGGGGGAAACAGATACGCAGTATTTT.

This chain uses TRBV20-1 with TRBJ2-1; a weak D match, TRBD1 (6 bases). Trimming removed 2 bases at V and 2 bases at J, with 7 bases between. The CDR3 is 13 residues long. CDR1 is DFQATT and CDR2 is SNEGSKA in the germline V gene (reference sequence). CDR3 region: CSARRDTYNEQFF. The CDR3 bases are TGCAGTGCTAGACGGGACACCTACAATGAGCAGTTCTTC.

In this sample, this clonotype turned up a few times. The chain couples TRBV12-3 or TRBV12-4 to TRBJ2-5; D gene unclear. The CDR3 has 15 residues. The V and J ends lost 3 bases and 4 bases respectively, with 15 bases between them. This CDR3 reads CASSFYQEPGETQYF. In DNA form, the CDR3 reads TGTGCCAGCAGTTTTTACCAGGAACCGGGAGAGACCCAGTACTTC.

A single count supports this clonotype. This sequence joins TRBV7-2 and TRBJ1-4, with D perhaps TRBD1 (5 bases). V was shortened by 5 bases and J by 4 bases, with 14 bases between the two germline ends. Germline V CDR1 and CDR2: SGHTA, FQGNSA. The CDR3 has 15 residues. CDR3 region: CASSLRGGNNEKLFF. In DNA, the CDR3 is TGTGCCAGCAGCCTAAGGGGAGGAAATAATGAAAAACTGTTTTTT.

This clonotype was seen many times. CDR3 amino acids: CASSSGTGGFMTDTQYF. CDR3 DNA: TGTGCCAGCAGCTCTGGGACAGGGGGCTTTATGACAGATACGCAGTATTTT. The rearrangement joins TRBV12-3 or TRBV12-4 to TRBJ2-3; 12 positions match TRBD1. This CDR3 is 17 amino acids long. V was pared by 6 bases and J by 3 bases, with 10 bases of the junction left unmatched.

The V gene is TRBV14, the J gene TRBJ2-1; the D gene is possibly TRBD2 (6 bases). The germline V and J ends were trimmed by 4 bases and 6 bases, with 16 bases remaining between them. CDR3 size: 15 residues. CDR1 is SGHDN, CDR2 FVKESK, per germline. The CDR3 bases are TGTGCCAGCAGCCGCCGACTAGTCTACGGCAATGAGCAGTTCTTC. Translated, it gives CASSRRLVYGNEQFF.